Each of the 24 T cell receptor beta chains below was sequenced from the same sample in a study of blood T cell repertoires in COVID-19 (dated by TCRdb to 2019 to 2021). The library was obtained by the immunoSEQ multiplex PCR assay. The immuneACCESS repertoire file appears here via TCRdb, limited to in-frame rearrangements. These files lack a portion of the clones; in checked studies, under half of the deficit traces to unresolved V genes, and the cause of the others is not known. This sample holds roughly 100,000 clones; about 91% were observed only once. The ten largest clones take up 5% to 6.5% of the sample. The source material was peripheral blood. These receptors were collected from a human donor in a cohort sampled during active COVID-19.

The chain joins TRBV13 to TRBJ2-7; D not certain. Germline lookup yields CDR1 PRHDT and CDR2 FYEKMQ (reference sequence). The V gene lost 5 bases and the J gene lost 3 bases, with 8 bases spanning the gap. The CDR3 length is 12 residues. CDR3 loop: CASSNNYYEQYF. In DNA form, the CDR3 reads TGTGCCAGCAGCAACAATTACTACGAGCAGTACTTC.

This clone was picked up one time. J is TRBJ2-3 and V is TRBV5-1, with 7 bases lining up with TRBD1. In germline, CDR1 is SGHRS, CDR2 YFSETQ. This CDR3 comprises 14 residues. The trim removed 4 bases at V and 8 bases at J, leaving 10 bases unmatched. The CDR3 region is CASSQQGDPITQYF. The CDR3 DNA follows: TGCGCCAGCAGCCAGCAGGGGGACCCTATTACGCAGTATTTT.

The chain combines TRBV21-1 with TRBJ2-7; no DNA check was done on the table's D call, TRBD1. TRBV21-1 is a recognized pseudogene. The CDR3 covers 17 residues. CDR3 residues: CASSARSFGQTVHEQYF. CDR3 DNA sequence: TGTGCCAGCAGCGCCCGGAGTTTTGGACAGACAGTTCATGAGCAGTACTTC.

This chain connects TRBV29-1 to TRBJ2-5; the D gene is possibly TRBD2 (6 bases). Looked up from germline, CDR1 is SQVTM and CDR2 is ANQGSEA. The CDR3 is 18 amino acids. Trimming pared 4 bases from V and 3 bases from J, leaving 27 bases between. The CDR3 loop is CSVGILGVRGAAEETQYF. The DNA of the CDR3 is TGCAGCGTTGGAATTCTCGGAGTGCGGGGAGCGGCGGAAGAGACCCAGTACTTC.

J is TRBJ1-6 and V is TRBV19, with a weak D call TRBD1 (5 bases). This CDR3 has 16 amino acids. Germline V lookup: CDR1 LNHDA, CDR2 SQIVND (reference sequence). V lost 8 bases to trimming and J lost 0 bases, with 14 bases between them. This CDR3 reads CASRGHQSSYNSPLHF. The CDR3 coding sequence is TGTGCCAGTCGCGGACATCAAAGCTCCTATAATTCACCCCTCCACTTT.

This clone was counted a few times. CDR3 DNA: TGTGCCAGCAGCCTAAACGACAGGGGGAATTCACCCCTCCACTTT. Translation gives CASSLNDRGNSPLHF. The gene calls are TRBV7-9 and TRBJ1-6; 9 bases align to TRBD1. The CDR3 is made up of 15 amino acids. Germline V lookup: CDR1 SEHNR, CDR2 FQNEAQ (reference sequence). Trimming took 5 bases from V and 7 from J; bases not matched to a gene: 6.

V gene TRBV30 combines with J gene TRBJ2-1; 13 nucleotides align to TRBD2. Losses at the gene ends were 2 bases for V and 0 bases for J; bases not matched to a gene: 10. Germline values: CDR1 GTSNPN, CDR2 SVGIG (reference sequence). The CDR3 extends over 19 amino acids. CDR3 in DNA: TGTGCCTGGAGTACCGGGACTAGCGGGGCCCGAACCTCCTACAATGAGCAGTTCTTC. Amino acid sequence: CAWSTGTSGARTSYNEQFF.

The chain combines TRBV9 with TRBJ2-3; D call uncertain. Germline CDR1 is SGDLS and CDR2 is YYNGEE. The CDR3 sequence is 15 residues long. With 5 bases removed from V and 3 bases from J, the gap between germline ends came to 16 bases. The CDR3 loop is CASSVTGGWTDTQYF. The CDR3, as DNA: TGTGCCAGCAGTGTAACCGGCGGTTGGACAGATACGCAGTATTTT. Full variable domain (rest looked up from reference TRBV9 and TRBJ2-3): DSGVTQTPKHLITATGQRVTLRCSPRSGDLSVYWYQQSLDQGLQFLIQYYNGEERAKGNILERFSAQQFPDLHSELNLSSLELGDSALYFCASSVTGGWTDTQYFGPGTRLTVL.

The chain recombines TRBV6-5 with TRBJ2-7, with D maybe TRBD1 (5 bases). The CDR3 spans 15 residues. The V gene's germline CDR1 is MNHEY and CDR2 SVGAGI. Trimming pared 2 bases from V and 0 bases from J, leaving 11 bases between. The CDR3 protein is CASSYGQGPSYEQYF. The CDR3 region has the DNA TGTGCCAGCAGTTACGGGCAGGGCCCCTCCTACGAGCAGTACTTC.

This clone was seen a few times. This rearrangement joins TRBV28 to TRBJ2-7; 8 nucleotides agree with TRBD2. V lost 5 bases to trimming and J lost 3 bases; unmatched junction nucleotides: 15. This CDR3 is 17 amino acids long. Germline V lookup: CDR1 MDHEN, CDR2 SYDVKM. CDR3: CASSLSGPAGGGYEQYF. The CDR3 DNA is TGTGCCAGCAGTCTTTCGGGTCCGGCGGGAGGAGGCTACGAGCAGTACTTC. The full variable domain, completed using reference TRBV28 and TRBJ2-7, is DVKVTQSSRYLVKRTGEKVFLECVQDMDHENMFWYRQDPGLGLRLIYFSYDVKMKEKGDIPEGYSVSREKKERFSLILESASTNQTSMYLCASSLSGPAGGGYEQYFGPGTRLTVT.

This clone was seen more than once but under ten times. The rearrangement links TRBV5-1 to TRBJ1-1, with TRBD1 identical over 10 bases. The CDR3 runs 13 residues. The ends lost 5 bases at V and 4 bases at J; junction bases unmatched: 2. CDR1 SGHRS and CDR2 YFSETQ come from the germline V gene. The CDR3 nucleotides are TGCGCCAGCAGTGACAGGGGGCCCACTGAAGCTTTCTTT. Amino acids: CASSDRGPTEAFF.

A note on this clone: At one end the junction does not follow the germline gene, possibly because of a read error. The gene calls are TRBV15 and TRBJ2-3; maybe TRBD2 (5 bases). CDR1 LNHNV and CDR2 YYDKDF come from the germline V gene (reference sequence). The CDR3 totals 14 residues. CDR3 in amino acids: CATSLGFSSAQVLF. CDR3 bases: TGTGCCACCTCCCTGGGTTTTAGTAGCGCCCAAGTCCTCTTT.

This chain joins TRBV18 and TRBJ2-5; possible D gene TRBD2, 7 bases. Germline lookup yields CDR1 KGHSH and CDR2 LQKENI. The CDR3 is 17 residues long. V was pared by 3 bases and J by 1 base, with 18 bases between. CDR3 amino acids: CASSPRVLGGPQETQYF. CDR3 in DNA: TGTGCCAGCTCACCTCGGGTTCTCGGGGGGCCCCAAGAGACCCAGTACTTC. The full variable domain, its missing parts supplied by reference TRBV18 and TRBJ2-5, is NAGVMQNPRHLVRRRGQEARLRCSPMKGHSHVYWYRQLPEEGLKFMVYLQKENIIDESGMPKERFSAEFPKEGPSILRIQQVVRGDSAAYFCASSPRVLGGPQETQYFGPGTRLLVL.

This clone was observed once. The chain couples TRBV4-2 to TRBJ1-1; D unclear. Germline lookup yields CDR1 LGHNA and CDR2 YNFKEQ. This CDR3 contains 12 residues. V lost 4 bases to trimming and J lost 2 bases, with 5 bases between them. The CDR3 sequence: CASSPYNTEAFF. The CDR3 DNA reads TGTGCCAGCAGCCCTTATAACACTGAAGCTTTCTTT.

The CDR3 DNA reads as TGTGCCAGCAGGCGAGACGAGCGGGAGGGCAATAGGGAGACCCAGTACTTC. Amino acid sequence: CASRRDEREGNRETQYF. The chain employs TRBV28 and TRBJ2-5, with 10 nucleotides matching TRBD2. Germline-derived CDR1 and CDR2 are MDHEN and SYDVKM. V was pared by 6 bases and J by 5 bases, with 15 bases of the junction left unmatched. The CDR3 runs 17 residues.

The rearrangement joins TRBV20-1 to TRBJ2-5; D remains unclear. The length of the CDR3 is 15 residues. Trimming left V 3 bases short and J 1 base short, with 15 bases between. Germline V gene sequence: CDR1 DFQATT, CDR2 SNEGSKA (reference sequence). This CDR3 reads CSASTLDIPQETQYF. CDR3 nucleotide sequence: TGCAGTGCTAGTACTCTAGATATTCCCCAAGAGACCCAGTACTTC.

This chain connects TRBV14 to TRBJ2-3, with D unclear. V lost 1 base and J 0 bases, leaving 14 bases between the germline ends. This CDR3 contains 17 residues. Germline V gene sequence: CDR1 SGHDN, CDR2 FVKESK. The CDR3 here is CASSQGVTSRSTDTQYF. The DNA for the CDR3 is TGTGCCAGCAGCCAAGGAGTCACGTCCCGTAGCACAGATACGCAGTATTTT.

The chain employs TRBV29-1 and TRBJ2-1, with 12 positions matching TRBD1. Germline CDR1 reads SQVTM; CDR2 reads ANQGSEA. V dropped 7 bases and J dropped 7; count of bases not matched to a gene: 8. This CDR3 is 14 amino acids long. Written as DNA, the CDR3 is TGCAGCGACACCGGGACAGGGGGCTGGAATGAGCAGTTCTTC. The encoded protein is CSDTGTGGWNEQFF.

The chain has TRBV27 and TRBJ1-6; TRBD1 agrees at 7 bases. CDR1 and CDR2 (germline): MNHEY, SMNVEV (reference sequence). CDR3 size: 15 residues. J gave up 10 bases and V 3 bases, and 9 bases lay outside the gene matches. The CDR3 spells CASSFFRQGQSPLHF. The CDR3 bases are TGTGCCAGCAGTTTTTTCAGACAGGGACAGTCACCCCTCCACTTT.

The chain couples TRBV11-2 to TRBJ2-1; tentative D call: TRBD2 (5 bases). Looked up from germline, CDR1 is SGHAT and CDR2 is FQNNGV. Trimming removed 3 bases at V and 7 bases at J, with 13 bases between. CDR3 size: 14 residues. Written as DNA, the CDR3 is TGTGCCAGCAGCTTTCCCGATCCGGGAAATGAGCAGTTCTTC. Its translation: CASSFPDPGNEQFF.

The V gene is TRBV4-3, the J gene TRBJ2-7; D gene unclear. Germline CDR1 is LGHNA and CDR2 is YSLEER. V was cut by 1 base and J by 1 base, with 8 bases left in between. The CDR3 contains 14 residues. CDR3 amino acids: CASSQVHGSYEQYF. CDR3 sequence (DNA): TGCGCCAGCAGCCAAGTCCACGGTTCCTACGAGCAGTACTTC.

This chain uses TRBV30 with TRBJ2-3; TRBD1 matches at 7 bases. CDR3 length: 17 residues. CDR1 and CDR2 from the germline V gene are GTSNPN and SVGIG (reference sequence). V trimming: 2 bases; J trimming: 0 bases; junction bases outside the gene matches: 11. In DNA, the CDR3 is TGTGCCTGGAGTTCAAACAGGGGCGACGCTAGCACAGATACGCAGTATTTT. It codes for CAWSSNRGDASTDTQYF.

The chain joins TRBV7-9 to TRBJ2-1; 14 bases align to TRBD2. Trimming cost V 5 bases and J 0 bases; bases outside gene matches: 9. The V gene's germline CDR1 is SEHNR and CDR2 FQNEAQ (reference sequence). The CDR3 consists of 19 residues. CDR3 amino acids: CASSLTGTSGGSSYNEQFF. The CDR3 DNA follows: TGTGCCAGCAGCCTGACCGGGACTAGCGGGGGTAGCTCCTACAATGAGCAGTTCTTC.

The genes are TRBV7-6 and TRBJ2-3; 7 nucleotides agree with TRBD2. The V gene end was trimmed by 5 bases and the J gene end by 2 bases; junction bases not matched to a gene: 7. This CDR3 comprises 15 residues. Germline loops: CDR1 SGHVS, CDR2 FNYEAQ. In DNA form, the CDR3 reads TGTGCCAGCAGCAGATCTAGCGGATACACAGATACGCAGTATTTT. The encoded protein is CASSRSSGYTDTQYF.